Each of the 17 T cell receptor beta chains below was sequenced from the same sample in a study of cytomegalovirus exposure and HLA in healthy donors. In the PCR, 60 Vbeta and 13 Jbeta primers were used. Using immunoSEQ multiplex PCR, the repertoire was profiled, and TCRdb retains in-frame clones only, with some absent. The table lists 200,000 to 250,000 clones, 70% to 80% of them singletons. The sequenced material came from PBMCs. The receptors here all came from a woman aged 55-69 years in good health and CMV-seropositive.

This chain connects TRBV6-1 to TRBJ1-1; 10 nucleotides match TRBD1. J was trimmed by 5 bases and V by 2 bases; bases with no gene match: 5. The CDR3 covers 15 residues. Per the germline V gene, CDR1 is MNHNS and CDR2 is SASEGT. This chain's CDR3 is CASSEWDRGPTEAFF. The CDR3 nucleotides are TGTGCCAGCAGTGAATGGGACAGGGGACCGACTGAAGCTTTCTTT.

This rearrangement joins TRBV9 to TRBJ2-7; D is unresolved. Germline V gene lookup returns CDR1 SGDLS and CDR2 YYNGEE. Between the trimmed V and J ends, which lost 7 bases and 3 bases, there was a span of 14 bases. This CDR3 is built from 13 residues. CDR3 DNA sequence: TGTGCCAGCTCTGACGAGCGCCTCTACGAGCAGTACTTC. As protein: CASSDERLYEQYF.

The chain links TRBV6-5 to TRBJ1-2; 11 bases align to TRBD1. The CDR3 is 14 residues long. Germline V CDR1 and CDR2: MNHEY, SVGAGI. V shed 6 bases and J 4 bases; nucleotides not matched to a gene: 4. CDR3 in amino acids: CASRRDRGIYGYTF. For the CDR3, the DNA is TGTGCCAGCAGACGGGACAGGGGGATCTATGGCTACACCTTC.

The rearrangement links TRBV11-3 to TRBJ1-6; D is unresolved. Trimming left V 5 bases short and J 7 bases short, with 9 bases between. CDR1 is SGHNT, CDR2 YENEEA, per germline. CDR3 size: 13 residues. In DNA, the CDR3 is TGTGCCAGCAGCCGACTGAGAAATTCACCCCTCCACTTT. Residues: CASSRLRNSPLHF.

The chain uses TRBV19 and TRBJ2-5; TRBD2 matches at 14 bases. The CDR3 is 20 residues long. With V trimmed by 5 bases and J by 0 bases, 14 bases remained unmatched. Germline CDR1 LNHDA, CDR2 SQIVND (reference sequence). The CDR3 sequence: CASSFGTSGRREGNQETQYF. The CDR3 DNA is TGTGCCAGTAGTTTCGGGACTAGCGGGAGAAGAGAAGGTAACCAAGAGACCCAGTACTTC.

This rearrangement joins TRBV7-8 to TRBJ2-3, with TRBD2 identical over 11 bases. The CDR3 is made up of 16 amino acids. In germline, CDR1 is SGHVS, CDR2 FQNEAQ. The ends lost 3 bases at V and 2 bases at J; junction bases unmatched: 4. The CDR3 bases are TGTGCCAGCAGCTTCATAGCGGGAGGGATCACAGATACGCAGTATTTT. It is translated as CASSFIAGGITDTQYF.

The chain carries TRBV5-6 and TRBJ2-6; D gene uncertain. This CDR3 comprises 18 residues. V was shortened by 0 bases and J by 0 bases, with 13 bases between the two germline ends. Per germline, CDR1 SGHDT and CDR2 YYEEEE. CDR3 nucleotide sequence: TGTGCCAGCAGCTTGGTTACAGATTTACTCTCTGGGGCCAACGTCCTGACTTTC. The encoded protein is CASSLVTDLLSGANVLTF.

The genes are TRBV5-8 and TRBJ2-7; TRBD2 matches 11 bases. V gave up 1 base and J gave up 2 bases; unmatched junction bases: 8. The CDR3 runs 17 residues. Germline values: CDR1 SGHTS, CDR2 YDEGEE. The CDR3 spells CASSLNPGLAVPYEQYF. In DNA form, the CDR3 reads TGTGCCAGCAGCTTGAATCCGGGACTAGCGGTACCCTACGAGCAGTACTTC.

This chain joins TRBV4-1 and TRBJ2-3; no reliable D call. Germline loops: CDR1 MGHRA, CDR2 YSYEKL. Trimming stripped 4 bases from V and 0 bases from J, with 14 bases between. This CDR3 is 16 amino acids long. CDR3 region: CASSPDPQTSTDTQYF. CDR3 nucleotides: TGCGCCAGCAGCCCCGATCCCCAGACTAGCACAGATACGCAGTATTTT.

The J gene is TRBJ1-5, the V gene TRBV7-6; D is undetermined. The germline V gene has CDR1 SGHVS and CDR2 FNYEAQ. CDR3 size: 13 residues. The germline V and J ends were trimmed by 5 bases and 5 bases, with 10 bases remaining between them. This chain's CDR3 is CASSAREHQPQHF. The CDR3 DNA follows: TGTGCCAGCAGCGCCCGAGAGCATCAGCCCCAGCATTTT.

V usage is TRBV28 and J usage is TRBJ2-5; perhaps TRBD1 as D (6 bases). Germline V gene lookup returns CDR1 MDHEN and CDR2 SYDVKM. The V end lost 5 bases, the J end lost 3 bases, and 10 bases lay between the germline ends. The CDR3 runs to 13 residues. CDR3 sequence: CASSAYREETQYF. CDR3 nucleotide sequence: TGTGCCAGCAGTGCCTACAGGGAAGAGACCCAGTACTTC.

The chain links TRBV6-5 to TRBJ1-4; 8 bases match TRBD1. CDR1 MNHEY and CDR2 SVGAGI come from the germline V gene. The length of the CDR3 is 14 residues. The junction had 8 bases not matched to a gene; V was cut back by 4 bases and J by 10 bases. The DNA of the CDR3 is TGTGCCAGCAGTTTTGGACAGGGAATAAGAAAACTGTTTTTT. Residues: CASSFGQGIRKLFF.

This clone occurred once. This rearrangement joins TRBV6-1 to TRBJ1-4; 10 positions agree with TRBD1. The CDR3 runs 14 residues. V was pared by 5 bases and J by 8 bases, with 5 bases of the junction left unmatched. Germline lookup yields CDR1 MNHNS and CDR2 SASEGT. The CDR3 DNA follows: TGTGCCAGCAGTAGGACAGGGGGGGAGGAAAAACTGTTTTTT. It codes for CASSRTGGEEKLFF.

This chain connects TRBV4-3 to TRBJ1-6; no clear D. Germline loops: CDR1 LGHNA, CDR2 YSLEER. V lost 0 bases and J lost 7, with 19 bases in between. The CDR3 spans 18 residues. CDR3 DNA: TGCGCCAGCAGCCAAGAAAGTTGGAGGGTTGGAGTAAATTCACCCCTCCACTTT. Translated: CASSQESWRVGVNSPLHF.

The chain recombines TRBV6-5 with TRBJ2-7, with 9 positions matching TRBD1. The CDR3 extends over 16 amino acids. Germline V gene lookup returns CDR1 MNHEY and CDR2 SVGAGI. J was trimmed by 6 bases and V by 0 bases; bases with no gene match: 9. The CDR3 loop is CASSYSGGQGLGEQYF. The CDR3 DNA follows: TGTGCCAGCAGTTACTCGGGCGGACAGGGGTTAGGCGAGCAGTACTTC.

This chain links TRBV6-5 with TRBJ2-6; the D is unclear. Germline values: CDR1 MNHEY, CDR2 SVGAGI. The CDR3 has 15 residues. V gave up 0 bases and J gave up 2 bases, with 5 bases separating them. The CDR3 region has the DNA TGTGCCAGCAGTTACTCGAGAACTGGGGCCAACGTCCTGACTTTC. It translates to CASSYSRTGANVLTF.

This clone was observed a handful of times. The chain couples TRBV10-3 to TRBJ2-1, with D maybe TRBD2 (5 bases). Trimming took 4 bases from V and 3 from J, leaving 10 bases between them. This CDR3 has 14 residues. Germline V lookup: CDR1 ENHRY, CDR2 SYGVKD. CDR3 region: CAISGTRNYNEQFF. For the CDR3, the DNA is TGTGCCATCAGTGGCACTAGGAACTACAATGAGCAGTTCTTC.